What follows is one TCR beta chain and its context. CDR1 is MNHNY, CDR2 SVGAGI, per germline (reference sequence). The V end was cut by 0 bases, the J end by 5 bases, with 8 bases between. The CDR3 is made up of 14 amino acids. Assay used: immunoSEQ multiplex PCR; TCRdb lists only in-frame clones, some missing. The sample records 150,000 to 200,000 clones, approximately 92% being singletons. The data stem from a study of T cell responses to AZD1222 COVID-19 vaccine. The V and J genes are TRBV6-6 and TRBJ1-5; maybe TRBD1 (5 bases). This TCR derives from an adult in good health. Sequenced material: peripheral blood, taken on day 0 of AZD1222 vaccination. CDR3 in amino acids: CASSYSTADQPQHF. The CDR3 coding sequence is TGTGCCAGCAGTTACTCGACAGCCGATCAGCCCCAGCATTTT.